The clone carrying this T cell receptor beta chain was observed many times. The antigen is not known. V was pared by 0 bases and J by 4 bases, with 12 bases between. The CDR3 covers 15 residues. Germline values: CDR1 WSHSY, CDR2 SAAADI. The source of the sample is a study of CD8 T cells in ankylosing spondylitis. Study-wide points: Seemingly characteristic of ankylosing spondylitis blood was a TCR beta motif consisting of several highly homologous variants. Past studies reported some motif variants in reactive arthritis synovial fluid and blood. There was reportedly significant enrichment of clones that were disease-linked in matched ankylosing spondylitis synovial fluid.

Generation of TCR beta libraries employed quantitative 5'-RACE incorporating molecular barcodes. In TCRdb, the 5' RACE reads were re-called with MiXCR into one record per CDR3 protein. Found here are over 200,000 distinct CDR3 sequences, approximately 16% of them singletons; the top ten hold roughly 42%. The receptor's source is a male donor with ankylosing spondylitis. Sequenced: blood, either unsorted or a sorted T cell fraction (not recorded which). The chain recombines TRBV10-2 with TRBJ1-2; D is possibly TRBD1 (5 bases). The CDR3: CASSESSPGTYGYTF. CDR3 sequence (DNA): TGCGCCAGCAGTGAGTCTTCGCCAGGGACCTATGGCTACACCTTC.